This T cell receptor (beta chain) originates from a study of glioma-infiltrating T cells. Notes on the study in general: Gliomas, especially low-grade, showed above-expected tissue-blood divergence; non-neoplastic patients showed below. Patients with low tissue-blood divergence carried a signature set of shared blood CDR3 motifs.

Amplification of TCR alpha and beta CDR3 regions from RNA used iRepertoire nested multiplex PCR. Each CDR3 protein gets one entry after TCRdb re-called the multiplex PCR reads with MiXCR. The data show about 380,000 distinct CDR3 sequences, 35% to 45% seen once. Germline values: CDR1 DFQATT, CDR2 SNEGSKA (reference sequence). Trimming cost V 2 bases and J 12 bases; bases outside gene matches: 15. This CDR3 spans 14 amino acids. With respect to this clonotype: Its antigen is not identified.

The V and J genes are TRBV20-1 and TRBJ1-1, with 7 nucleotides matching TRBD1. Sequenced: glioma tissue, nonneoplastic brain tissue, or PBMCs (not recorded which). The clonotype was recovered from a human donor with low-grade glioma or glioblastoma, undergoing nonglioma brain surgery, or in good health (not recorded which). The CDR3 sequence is CSARPGQCVFLPFF. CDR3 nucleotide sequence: TGCAGTGCTAGACCGGGACAGTGTGTCTTTCTTCCTTTCTTT.